The 16 T cell receptor beta chains listed next were all sequenced from one sample in a study of T cells in Graves' hyperthyroidism and ophthalmopathy. TCR beta CDR3 region amplification was performed from RNA transcripts. First-round RT-PCR of the TCR CDR3 relied on the HTBI primer set. TCRdb analysed the multiplex PCR reads with MiXCR anew, one entry per CDR3 protein. The profile shows fewer than 800,000 distinct CDR3 sequences, about a sixth of them singletons. Sequenced input: blood. These receptors all stem from a man younger than 35 with Graves' hyperthyroidism.

There are a few counts of this clonotype. V gene TRBV19 combines with J gene TRBJ2-7; D may correspond to TRBD1 or TRBD2 (6 bases each). Between the trimmed V and J ends, which lost 5 bases and 2 bases, there was a span of 13 bases. Germline V gene sequence: CDR1 LNHDA, CDR2 SQIVND (reference sequence). This CDR3 has 14 residues. CDR3 nucleotides: TGTGCCAGTAGTTTCACCGGGGGCCCCTACGAGCAGTACTTC. The encoded protein is CASSFTGGPYEQYF. The full variable domain, with the rest looked up from reference TRBV19 and TRBJ2-7, is DGGITQSPKYLFRKEGQNVTLSCEQNLNHDAMYWYRQDPGQGLRLIYYSQIVNDFQKGDIAEGYSVSREKKESFPLTVTSAQKNPTAFYLCASSFTGGPYEQYFGPGTRLTVT.

This clonotype was observed a handful of times. V is TRBV7-9 and J is TRBJ2-5; 7 bases map to TRBD1. The V gene end was trimmed by 5 bases and the J gene end by 1 base; junction bases not matched to a gene: 7. Germline lookup yields CDR1 SEHNR and CDR2 FQNEAQ (reference sequence). CDR3 length: 15 amino acids. As DNA, the CDR3 is TGTGCCAGCAGCGTTATGGGACAGTTCCAAGAGACCCAGTACTTC. As protein: CASSVMGQFQETQYF.

The J gene is TRBJ1-5, the V gene TRBV12-3 or TRBV12-4, with D maybe TRBD1 (6 bases). The CDR3 totals 14 residues. The germline V and J ends were trimmed by 8 bases and 6 bases, with 17 bases remaining between them. This chain's CDR3 is CASAARGAPQPQHF. The CDR3 DNA sequence: TGTGCCAGCGCCGCACGGGGGGCGCCTCAGCCCCAGCATTTT.

The CDR3 sequence is CSAFRDNYEQYF. CDR3 sequence (DNA): TGCAGTGCTTTTCGGGACAACTACGAGCAGTACTTC. This chain links TRBV20-1 with TRBJ2-7, with D possibly being TRBD1 (6 bases). Trimming removed 5 bases at V and 3 bases at J, with 11 bases between. CDR3 length equals 12 residues. CDR1 DFQATT and CDR2 SNEGSKA come from the germline V gene (reference sequence).

Turning to this clonotype: A much larger clone sits a single nucleotide away, making a read error possible. The rearrangement joins TRBV6-2 or TRBV6-3 to TRBJ2-1; 9 bases map to TRBD2. With V trimmed by 6 bases and J by 0 bases, 18 bases remained unmatched. CDR1 is MNHEY and CDR2 is SVGEGT in the germline V gene. The CDR3 sequence is 20 residues long. CDR3 amino acids: CASRGPGQAGGFSSYNEQFF. The CDR3 coding sequence is TGTGCCAGCAGGGGACCGGGACAAGCGGGAGGATTTAGCTCCTACAATGAGCAGTTCTTC.

This clonotype turned up a few times. This rearrangement joins TRBV9 to TRBJ2-7; a possible D gene is TRBD2 (6 bases). The germline V gene has CDR1 SGDLS and CDR2 YYNGEE. The germline V and J ends were trimmed by 4 bases and 3 bases, with 14 bases remaining between them. The CDR3 has 14 residues. The chain's CDR3 is CASSKRTGDYEQYF. In DNA, the CDR3 is TGTGCCAGCAGCAAGAGGACGGGGGACTACGAGCAGTACTTC.

This clonotype has ten or more counts. The chain employs TRBV6-1 and TRBJ2-3; TRBD2 matches 10 bases. The CDR3 has 15 residues. J was trimmed by 5 bases and V by 6 bases; bases with no gene match: 8. Germline V gene sequence: CDR1 MNHNS, CDR2 SASEGT. This CDR3 is CASRKREGRKDTQYF. CDR3 sequence (DNA): TGTGCCAGCAGGAAGCGGGAGGGCCGTAAAGATACGCAGTATTTT.

The chain uses TRBV3-1 and TRBJ2-4, with D possibly being TRBD1 or TRBD2 (5 bases each). Germline CDR1 is LGHDT and CDR2 is YNNKEL (reference sequence). V dropped 4 bases and J dropped 5 bases, with 18 bases sitting between them. CDR3 size: 16 residues. CDR3 in DNA: TGTGCCAGCAGCCCCCCAGTAGAGATGGGGGAAAACATTCAGTACTTC. It encodes CASSPPVEMGENIQYF.

The V and J genes are TRBV6-5 and TRBJ1-2, with 9 positions matching TRBD1. This CDR3 contains 14 residues. Looked up from germline, CDR1 is MNHEY and CDR2 is SVGAGI. Trimming at V came to 6 bases and at J to 5 bases, leaving 7 bases not matched to a gene. CDR3 region: CASSYRDRAYGYTF. CDR3 coding DNA: TGTGCCAGCAGCTACCGGGACAGGGCGTATGGCTACACCTTC.

This clonotype was recorded at least ten times. The CDR3 nucleotides are TGCAGTGCTAGTACCGGTTCATTAAGAGCCTACGAGCAGTACTTC. This gives the protein CSASTGSLRAYEQYF. V usage is TRBV20-1 and J usage is TRBJ2-7, with D unresolved. Germline lookup yields CDR1 DFQATT and CDR2 SNEGSKA (reference sequence). V lost 3 bases and J lost 2, with 17 bases in between. The CDR3 spans 15 residues.

This clonotype was counted between two and nine times. The gene calls are TRBV7-9 and TRBJ1-1; TRBD1 is a possible D gene (5 bases). The CDR3 extends over 13 amino acids. Germline V gives CDR1 SEHNR, CDR2 FQNEAQ (reference sequence). V was clipped by 1 base and J by 8 bases, with 11 bases between them. Here the CDR3 reads CASSLGQRPEAFF. In nucleotides, the CDR3 is TGTGCCAGCAGCTTAGGACAGAGACCCGAAGCTTTCTTT.

At least ten counts were recorded for this clonotype. J is TRBJ2-7 and V is TRBV27, with 8 bases fitting TRBD1. Germline CDR1 is MNHEY and CDR2 is SMNVEV (reference sequence). V lost 6 bases to trimming and J lost 2 bases; unmatched junction nucleotides: 9. The CDR3 sequence is 15 residues long. The CDR3 spells CASSPGTGAPYEQYF. The CDR3, as DNA: TGTGCCAGCAGCCCCGGGACAGGTGCCCCCTACGAGCAGTACTTC.

The CDR3, as DNA: TGCAGCGCCAGTCTAGGACAGGAGAGCACAGATACGCAGTATTTT. It specifies CSASLGQESTDTQYF. The rearrangement links TRBV29-1 to TRBJ2-3; 7 bases agree with TRBD1. The trim removed 7 bases at V and 0 bases at J, leaving 10 bases unmatched. The CDR3 is 15 amino acids. The germline V gene encodes CDR1 SQVTM and CDR2 ANQGSEA.

At least ten counts were recorded for this clonotype. CDR3 region: CASSFSAFRRGQSYGYTF. CDR3 in DNA: TGTGCCAGCAGTTTTTCGGCCTTTAGGAGGGGGCAAAGCTATGGCTACACCTTC. The chain recombines TRBV28 with TRBJ1-2, with TRBD1 identical over 7 bases. Germline V gives CDR1 MDHEN, CDR2 SYDVKM. V was pared by 3 bases and J by 4 bases, with 17 bases of the junction left unmatched. The CDR3 is 18 amino acids.

This clonotype was seen at least ten times. This chain connects TRBV2 to TRBJ2-5, with 8 positions matching TRBD2. This CDR3 has 11 amino acids. V trimming: 9 bases; J trimming: 5 bases; junction bases outside the gene matches: 2. Germline CDR1 SNHLY, CDR2 FYNNEI. In DNA, the CDR3 is TGTGCCAGTAGCGGGAAGGAGACCCAGTACTTC. This sequence encodes CASSGKETQYF.

At least ten counts were recorded for this clonotype. This chain links TRBV3-1 with TRBJ2-7; TRBD2 aligns across 9 bases. The CDR3 totals 16 residues. The trim removed 2 bases at V and 7 bases at J, leaving 12 bases unmatched. The germline V gene encodes CDR1 LGHDT and CDR2 YNNKEL (reference sequence). This CDR3 reads CASSQLPGLASGEQYF. The CDR3 bases are TGTGCCAGCAGCCAATTACCGGGACTAGCTTCAGGGGAGCAGTACTTC.